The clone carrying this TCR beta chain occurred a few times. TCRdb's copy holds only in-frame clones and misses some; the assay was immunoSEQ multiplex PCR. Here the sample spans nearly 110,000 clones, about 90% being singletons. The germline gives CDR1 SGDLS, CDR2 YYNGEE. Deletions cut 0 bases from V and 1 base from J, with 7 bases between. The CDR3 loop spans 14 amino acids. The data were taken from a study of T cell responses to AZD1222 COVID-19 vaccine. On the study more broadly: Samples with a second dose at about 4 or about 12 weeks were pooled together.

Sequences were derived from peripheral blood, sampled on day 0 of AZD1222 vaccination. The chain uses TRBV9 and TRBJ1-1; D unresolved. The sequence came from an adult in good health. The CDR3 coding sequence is TGTGCCAGCAGCGTAGGCGGGGAGAACACTGAAGCTTTCTTT. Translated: CASSVGGENTEAFF.